A selection of T cell receptor beta chains follows, all from one sample in a study of blood T cell repertoires in COVID-19. Here immunoSEQ multiplex PCR was the method, and the copy in TCRdb shows in-frame clones only, minus some. The sample lists more than 150,000 clones, 80% to 85% seen once, with under 5.5% in the top ten. Sequencing used peripheral blood. All receptors come from a woman aged 25 to 39 with acute or convalescent COVID-19. The CDR3 runs from the conserved cysteine through the conserved F or W. Fields, in order: D gene, J gene, clone size, V gene, CDR3 length, CDR3 protein, CDR3 DNA. D genes are given only for firm matches. A row's size may be missing; if present it is once, few, many or a size class.

d_gene: TRBD1
j_gene: TRBJ1-4
abundance: NA
v_gene: TRBV5-1
len: 15
CDR3aa: CASSLGGTANEKLFF
CDR3nt: TGCGCCAGCAGCTTGGGGGGGACAGCTAATGAAAAACTGTTTTTT

d_gene: NA
j_gene: TRBJ1-1
abundance: NA
v_gene: TRBV12-3/TRBV12-4
len: 13
CDR3aa: CASSLARNTEAFF
CDR3nt: TGTGCCAGCAGTTTGGCTAGGAACACTGAAGCTTTCTTT

d_gene: NA
j_gene: TRBJ1-4
abundance: NA
v_gene: TRBV7-9
len: 14
CDR3aa: CASSLRQRNEKLFF
CDR3nt: TGTGCCAGCAGCTTACGGCAGCGAAATGAAAAACTGTTTTTT

d_gene: TRBD1
j_gene: TRBJ1-1
abundance: NA
v_gene: TRBV7-9
len: 14
CDR3aa: CASSSDRGTTEAFF
CDR3nt: TGTGCCAGCAGCTCGGACAGGGGGACCACTGAAGCTTTCTTT

d_gene: TRBD1
j_gene: TRBJ1-1
abundance: NA
v_gene: TRBV6-1
len: 12
CDR3aa: CASRTGITEAFF
CDR3nt: TGTGCCAGCAGGACAGGGATCACTGAAGCTTTCTTT

d_gene: TRBD2
j_gene: TRBJ2-1
abundance: NA
v_gene: TRBV28
len: 15
CDR3aa: CASTALAGVFSEQFF
CDR3nt: TGTGCCAGCACTGCTTTAGCGGGAGTTTTCAGTGAGCAGTTCTTC

d_gene: TRBD1
j_gene: TRBJ1-1
abundance: NA
v_gene: TRBV7-2
len: 14
CDR3aa: CASSRQGGYTEAFF
CDR3nt: TGTGCCAGCAGCCGGCAGGGGGGTTACACTGAAGCTTTCTTT

d_gene: NA
j_gene: TRBJ1-4
abundance: NA
v_gene: TRBV5-6
len: 16
CDR3aa: CASSEGRGPRGEKLFF
CDR3nt: TGTGCCAGCAGCGAGGGCAGGGGCCCAAGGGGCGAAAAACTGTTTTTT

d_gene: NA
j_gene: TRBJ1-5
abundance: NA
v_gene: TRBV19
len: 15
CDR3aa: CASSIGPGREQPQHF
CDR3nt: TGTGCCAGTAGTATAGGTCCAGGGCGGGAACAGCCCCAGCATTTT

d_gene: TRBD1
j_gene: TRBJ1-1
abundance: NA
v_gene: TRBV29-1
len: 15
CDR3aa: CSVLRPGQLNTEAFF
CDR3nt: TGCAGCGTTCTACGTCCGGGACAGCTGAACACTGAAGCTTTCTTT

d_gene: TRBD1
j_gene: TRBJ1-4
abundance: NA
v_gene: TRBV27
len: 15
CDR3aa: CASSLGQGTNEKLFF
CDR3nt: TGTGCCAGCAGCCTAGGACAGGGGACTAATGAAAAACTGTTTTTT

d_gene: TRBD2
j_gene: TRBJ2-1
abundance: NA
v_gene: TRBV5-1
len: 21
CDR3aa: CASSLARGGVAGSPVYNEQFF
CDR3nt: TGCGCCAGCAGCTTGGCTCGTGGGGGAGTAGCGGGCTCGCCAGTGTACAATGAGCAGTTCTTC

d_gene: TRBD1
j_gene: TRBJ1-2
abundance: NA
v_gene: TRBV5-1
len: 17
CDR3aa: CASSWGTGARHNYGYTF
CDR3nt: TGCGCCAGCAGCTGGGGGACAGGGGCGCGACACAACTATGGCTACACCTTC

d_gene: TRBD1
j_gene: TRBJ1-2
abundance: few
v_gene: TRBV29-1
len: 14
CDR3aa: CSVELADRVYGYTF
CDR3nt: TGCAGCGTTGAACTCGCGGACAGGGTTTATGGCTACACCTTC

d_gene: NA
j_gene: TRBJ2-2
abundance: NA
v_gene: TRBV5-4
len: 17
CDR3aa: CASSLGGAGVTTGELFF
CDR3nt: TGTGCCAGCAGCTTGGGTGGCGCAGGGGTTACCACCGGGGAGCTGTTTTTT

d_gene: NA
j_gene: TRBJ2-5
abundance: NA
v_gene: TRBV30
len: 12
CDR3aa: CAWSVLSETQYF
CDR3nt: TGTGCCTGGAGTGTACTATCAGAGACCCAGTACTTC

d_gene: TRBD2
j_gene: TRBJ2-1
abundance: few
v_gene: TRBV9
len: 16
CDR3aa: CASSVATTSGDNEQFF
CDR3nt: TGTGCCAGCAGCGTAGCTACGACTAGCGGGGACAATGAGCAGTTCTTC

d_gene: TRBD1
j_gene: TRBJ2-3
abundance: NA
v_gene: TRBV7-2
len: 17
CDR3aa: CASSPTNAGLVLAQGDF
CDR3nt: TGTGCCAGCAGCCCTACCAATGCAGGGCTCGTTTTGGCACAGGGGGATTTT

d_gene: NA
j_gene: TRBJ2-6
abundance: NA
v_gene: TRBV19
len: 19
CDR3aa: CASSIDRAGFRSGANVLTF
CDR3nt: TGTGCCAGTAGTATAGATCGGGCAGGGTTTCGCTCTGGGGCCAACGTCCTGACTTTC

d_gene: NA
j_gene: TRBJ1-5
abundance: NA
v_gene: TRBV28
len: 17
CDR3aa: CASSPHIGGGLRQPQHF
CDR3nt: TGTGCCAGCAGTCCCCACATCGGCGGAGGCCTCAGGCAGCCCCAGCATTTT

d_gene: TRBD1
j_gene: TRBJ2-3
abundance: once
v_gene: TRBV9
len: 15
CDR3aa: CASSGQGGRTDTQYF
CDR3nt: TGTGCCAGCAGTGGACAGGGGGGGAGGACAGATACGCAGTATTTT

d_gene: NA
j_gene: TRBJ1-4
abundance: NA
v_gene: TRBV30
len: 14
CDR3aa: CAWSVQGRGEKLFF
CDR3nt: TGTGCCTGGAGTGTACAGGGTCGCGGTGAAAAACTGTTTTTT

d_gene: TRBD2
j_gene: TRBJ2-3
abundance: many
v_gene: TRBV6-2/TRBV6-3
len: 15
CDR3aa: CASSFGTSEADTQYF
CDR3nt: TGTGCCAGCAGTTTTGGGACTAGCGAGGCAGATACGCAGTATTTT

d_gene: TRBD2
j_gene: TRBJ2-7
abundance: NA
v_gene: TRBV5-6
len: 16
CDR3aa: CASSLAPTSASYEQYF
CDR3nt: TGTGCCAGCAGCTTGGCTCCGACTAGCGCGTCCTACGAGCAGTACTTC

d_gene: NA
j_gene: TRBJ2-7
abundance: NA
v_gene: TRBV5-1
len: 17
CDR3aa: CASSYLGGYSTAYEQYF
CDR3nt: TGCGCCAGCAGCTATCTTGGGGGCTACTCGACCGCCTACGAGCAGTACTTC

d_gene: NA
j_gene: TRBJ2-7
abundance: NA
v_gene: TRBV9
len: 14
CDR3aa: CASSVAGRSHEQYF
CDR3nt: TGTGCCAGCAGCGTAGCTGGCAGGTCACACGAGCAGTACTTC